The 31 T cell receptor beta chains in this list originate from one sample, sequenced in a study of blood T cell repertoires in COVID-19. Sequencing was performed with immunoSEQ multiplex PCR; in TCRdb, only in-frame clones are kept and a portion is missing. The sample holds 400,000 to 450,000 clones, 88% seen once. Input material: peripheral blood. The receptors stem from a woman between 45 and 65 years old with COVID-19, enrolled during active disease.

This clone showed up just a few times. The DNA of the CDR3 is TGTGCCAGTAGTAACCCTGCCGGGGGGCAAGGCTACACCTTC. Translated: CASSNPAGGQGYTF. The genes are TRBV19 and TRBJ1-2; D might be TRBD1 (6 bases). Germline values: CDR1 LNHDA, CDR2 SQIVND (reference sequence). CDR3 length equals 14 residues. Trimming took off 4 bases at V and 8 bases at J, with 17 bases between the two ends.

This clone was counted a single time. The rearrangement joins TRBV11-2 to TRBJ1-1, with a weak D call TRBD1 (6 bases). The CDR3 sequence is 14 residues long. The V gene lost 3 bases and the J gene lost 4 bases, with 12 bases spanning the gap. CDR1 SGHAT and CDR2 FQNNGV come from the germline V gene. The CDR3 spells CASSFGTGITEAFF. The CDR3 DNA sequence: TGTGCCAGCAGCTTTGGCACAGGGATCACTGAAGCTTTCTTT.

This clone has just a few counts. This chain uses TRBV2 with TRBJ1-3, with D possibly TRBD1 on 6 matching bases. This CDR3 comprises 14 residues. With 4 bases removed from V and 1 base from J, the gap between germline ends came to 8 bases. Germline V lookup: CDR1 SNHLY, CDR2 FYNNEI. CDR3 coding DNA: TGTGCCAGCAGTGCACAGGGTTCTGGAAACACCATATATTTT. This codes for CASSAQGSGNTIYF.

This sequence joins TRBV28 and TRBJ1-2; D perhaps matches TRBD1 (6 bases). The germline CDR1 and CDR2 sequences are MDHEN and SYDVKM. Trimming cost V 3 bases and J 4 bases, with 12 bases left between them. The CDR3 consists of 14 residues. The CDR3 reads CASSFPARGYGYTF. The DNA for the CDR3 is TGTGCCAGCAGTTTCCCTGCCAGGGGCTATGGCTACACCTTC.

CDR3 loop: CASSHSSNRQFQNGTEAFF. The DNA for the CDR3 is TGTGCCAGCAGTCATTCCTCGAATCGACAGTTCCAAAACGGGACTGAAGCTTTCTTT. This chain joins TRBV6-6 and TRBJ1-1; weak D call: TRBD1 (5 bases). From germline, CDR1 is MNHNY and CDR2 SVGAGI (reference sequence). CDR3 length: 19 amino acids. Trimming cost V 5 bases and J 5 bases, with 30 bases left between them.

As DNA, the CDR3 is TGTGCCAGCAGCTTCCAGCGGGACAGGGGGCGACTAGGCACTGAAGCTTTCTTT. It codes for CASSFQRDRGRLGTEAFF. The rearrangement links TRBV5-6 to TRBJ1-1, with 12 bases that match TRBD1. CDR3 length: 18 residues. Germline loops: CDR1 SGHDT, CDR2 YYEEEE. V gave up 2 bases and J gave up 4 bases; unmatched junction bases: 12.

This clone was counted a single time. The chain links TRBV6-1 to TRBJ2-5; D is ambiguous. The germline V gene has CDR1 MNHNS and CDR2 SASEGT. Deletions cut 2 bases from V and 12 bases from J, with 22 bases between. This CDR3 spans 15 amino acids. The CDR3: CASSEPPDLRGPKYF. The DNA for the CDR3 is TGTGCCAGCAGTGAACCACCCGACCTACGAGGTCCAAAGTACTTC.

The chain has TRBV5-1 and TRBJ2-5, with TRBD2 matching 8 bases. CDR3 size: 17 residues. The J segment lost 5 bases and the V segment lost 0 bases, leaving 12 bases of the junction unmatched. In germline, CDR1 is SGHRS, CDR2 YFSETQ. Here the CDR3 reads CASSLGGAGAWRETQYF. CDR3 nucleotides: TGCGCCAGCAGCTTGGGCGGAGCGGGGGCTTGGAGGGAGACCCAGTACTTC.

The rearrangement joins TRBV3-1 (or the pseudogene TRBV3-2) to TRBJ2-2, with 9 bases that match TRBD1. Germline V gives CDR1 LGHDT, CDR2 YNNKEL (reference sequence). This CDR3 has 14 amino acids. Trimming at V came to 6 bases and at J to 7 bases, leaving 6 bases not matched to a gene. CDR3 in DNA: TGTGCCAGCAGGCAACAGGGGGCGGGCGGGGAGCTGTTTTTT. This encodes CASRQQGAGGELFF.

The gene calls are TRBV11-2 and TRBJ2-7, with TRBD2 matching 15 bases. CDR1 and CDR2 (germline): SGHAT, FQNNGV. This CDR3 region has 15 residues. The J segment lost 7 bases and the V segment lost 5 bases, leaving 6 bases of the junction unmatched. The CDR3 sequence: CASSQGTSGGWEQYF. The CDR3 DNA reads as TGTGCCAGCAGCCAAGGGACTAGCGGGGGGTGGGAGCAGTACTTC.

In its sample, this clone was seen a few times. The chain combines TRBV6-1 with TRBJ1-1, with D possibly TRBD1 on 6 matching bases. Per the germline V gene, CDR1 is MNHNS and CDR2 is SASEGT. Trimming stripped 3 bases from V and 3 bases from J, with 17 bases between. This CDR3 is built from 16 residues. The CDR3 region has the DNA TGTGCCAGCAGTGAGGGGGGGGCACCGCTGGACACTGAAGCTTTCTTT. Translating gives CASSEGGAPLDTEAFF.

The chain couples TRBV13 to TRBJ1-4; D is unclear. Germline CDR1 reads PRHDT; CDR2 reads FYEKMQ (reference sequence). The CDR3 has 14 amino acids. The germline V and J ends were trimmed by 1 base and 8 bases, with 11 bases remaining between them. CDR3: CASSLAHTNEKLFF. The DNA of the CDR3 is TGTGCCAGCAGCTTAGCACACACGAACGAAAAACTGTTTTTT.

This rearrangement joins TRBV29-1 to TRBJ2-1; 12 positions agree with TRBD2. This CDR3 is 16 amino acids long. Germline CDR1 and CDR2: SQVTM and ANQGSEA. V shed 3 bases and J 10 bases; nucleotides not matched to a gene: 13. The CDR3 region has the DNA TGCAGCGTTGAGCCTAGCGGGGGGGCGGCCTCGGGAGAGCAGTTCTTC. Amino acids: CSVEPSGGAASGEQFF.

This chain connects TRBV18 to TRBJ1-2; 12 bases are shared with TRBD1. This CDR3 region has 15 residues. From germline, CDR1 is KGHSH and CDR2 LQKENI. The ends lost 6 bases at V and 6 bases at J; junction bases unmatched: 8. In DNA form, the CDR3 reads TGTGCCAGCTCCCAACTTGGGACAGGGGGCAATGGCTACACCTTC. Translated: CASSQLGTGGNGYTF.

The genes are TRBV9 and TRBJ1-1; 8 bases match TRBD1. Germline loops: CDR1 SGDLS, CDR2 YYNGEE. This CDR3 comprises 16 residues. The V and J ends lost 3 bases and 2 bases, in that order; junction bases with no gene match: 9. CDR3 nucleotides: TGTGCCAGCAGCGCTAAGACAGGGGTGGGAAACACTGAAGCTTTCTTT. Translating it yields CASSAKTGVGNTEAFF.

The chain recombines TRBV7-8 with TRBJ2-1, with 7 nucleotides matching TRBD1. The V gene's germline CDR1 is SGHVS and CDR2 FQNEAQ. This CDR3 is built from 12 residues. Trimming took 5 bases from V and 9 from J; bases not matched to a gene: 4. As DNA, the CDR3 is TGTGCCAGCAGCCTAGGACAGGTTGAGCAGTTCTTC. Amino acids: CASSLGQVEQFF.

The rearrangement links TRBV12-5 to TRBJ1-5; D ambiguous. Germline values: CDR1 LGHNT, CDR2 FRNRAP. The CDR3 sequence is 15 residues long. Deletions cut 4 bases from V and 1 base from J, with 11 bases between. CDR3 DNA: TGTGCTAGTGGTTCGACGGGGTTGAGCAATCAGCCCCAGCATTTT. Encoded protein: CASGSTGLSNQPQHF.

The chain uses TRBV2 and TRBJ2-2; 10 nucleotides agree with TRBD2. The CDR3 is 16 amino acids. J was trimmed by 6 bases and V by 2 bases; bases with no gene match: 6. CDR1 SNHLY and CDR2 FYNNEI come from the germline V gene. CDR3 DNA: TGTGCCAGCAGTGAAAGAAGGAGCGGGGGGGCCGGGGAGCTGTTTTTT. Protein sequence: CASSERRSGGAGELFF.

The chain carries TRBV4-1 and TRBJ2-7; TRBD2 matches 8 bases. V lost 1 base and J lost 5; bases outside the gene matches: 4. CDR1 MGHRA and CDR2 YSYEKL come from the germline V gene. This CDR3 has 14 residues. The CDR3 is CASSQGGAGDEQYF. In DNA, the CDR3 is TGCGCCAGCAGCCAAGGGGGAGCGGGGGACGAGCAGTACTTC.

The CDR3: CASSSGPGQGIANYGYTF. In DNA, the CDR3 is TGTGCCAGCAGCTCAGGCCCGGGACAGGGGATCGCTAACTATGGCTACACCTTC. This chain links TRBV5-5 with TRBJ1-2, with TRBD1 matching 10 bases. Germline CDR1 reads SGHKS; CDR2 reads YYEKEE (reference sequence). CDR3 length: 18 residues. With 3 bases clipped from V and 0 bases from J, the junction kept 11 bases outside the gene matches.

The J gene is TRBJ1-1, the V gene TRBV24-1, with TRBD1 as a possible D gene (5 bases). V lost 2 bases and J 8 bases, leaving 17 bases between the germline ends. Germline CDR1 and CDR2: KGHDR and SFDVKD. The CDR3 runs 15 residues. The CDR3 spells CATSDSRGNRIEAFF. The DNA of the CDR3 is TGTGCCACCAGTGATTCAAGGGGAAACAGGATAGAAGCTTTCTTT.

This chain links TRBV7-9 with TRBJ1-2; D remains unclear. This CDR3 has 13 amino acids. The V end was cut by 5 bases, the J end by 1 base, with 8 bases between. Germline-derived CDR1 and CDR2 are SEHNR and FQNEAQ (reference sequence). In DNA form, the CDR3 reads TGTGCCAGCAGCCCTACGGGTAACTATGGCTACACCTTC. Amino acid sequence: CASSPTGNYGYTF.

In DNA form, the CDR3 reads TGTGCCAGCAGCCTCGGGACAGGGGATGGCTACACCTTC. This encodes CASSLGTGDGYTF. The chain links TRBV3-1 (or the pseudogene TRBV3-2) to TRBJ1-2; 10 nucleotides align to TRBD1. CDR1 LGHDT and CDR2 YNNKEL come from the germline V gene (reference sequence). V dropped 4 bases and J dropped 6; count of bases not matched to a gene: 2. CDR3 length: 13 residues.

Points on this clone: Distinct nucleotide sequences in the sample also encode this CDR3. The rearrangement joins TRBV2 to TRBJ2-7; D gene uncertain. The CDR3 loop spans 12 amino acids. Trimming left V 3 bases short and J 3 bases short, with 6 bases between. Germline V gene sequence: CDR1 SNHLY, CDR2 FYNNEI. The CDR3 is CASSETRYEQYF. The CDR3 DNA reads as TGTGCCAGCAGTGAGACTCGCTACGAGCAGTACTTC.

The chain couples TRBV7-7 to TRBJ2-5; 13 bases align to TRBD2. CDR1 SSHAT and CDR2 FNYEAQ come from the germline V gene (reference sequence). V shed 1 base and J 5 bases; nucleotides not matched to a gene: 4. This CDR3 contains 16 residues. CDR3 DNA sequence: TGTGCCAGCAGCTTAGGGACTAGCGGGGGTTATGAGACCCAGTACTTC. Protein product: CASSLGTSGGYETQYF.

The V gene is TRBV12-5, the J gene TRBJ1-3; 8 bases are shared with TRBD1. CDR1 is LGHNT, CDR2 FRNRAP, per germline. The CDR3 consists of 15 residues. J was trimmed by 9 bases and V by 2 bases; bases with no gene match: 9. As DNA, the CDR3 is TGTGCTAGTGGTTTGTGGACAGGGCCAAACGGCACCATATATTTT. Protein sequence: CASGLWTGPNGTIYF.

This chain uses TRBV30 with TRBJ1-6; TRBD1 might be the D (6 bases). The CDR3 spans 13 residues. The germline CDR1 and CDR2 sequences are GTSNPN and SVGIG (reference sequence). V was shortened by 7 bases and J by 6 bases, with 13 bases between the two germline ends. CDR3 sequence (DNA): TGTGCCTCCCGGGACATATCTAATTCACCCCTCCACTTT. Translating gives CASRDISNSPLHF.

This chain joins TRBV19 and TRBJ1-3; unclear D gene. Germline loops: CDR1 LNHDA, CDR2 SQIVND (reference sequence). V lost 1 base and J 2 bases, leaving 12 bases between the germline ends. CDR3 length equals 16 residues. This CDR3 reads CASSIGLGEAGNTIYF. Written as DNA, the CDR3 is TGTGCCAGTAGTATAGGTCTCGGGGAGGCTGGAAACACCATATATTTT.

This chain joins TRBV6-5 and TRBJ1-5; D is undetermined. The ends were cut back, 7 bases at V and 1 base at J, with 14 bases in the middle. The CDR3 loop spans 15 amino acids. Germline V gene lookup returns CDR1 MNHEY and CDR2 SVGAGI. The CDR3, as DNA: TGTGCCAGCATGTATTGGGTCAGGAGCAATCAGCCCCAGCATTTT. The encoded protein is CASMYWVRSNQPQHF.

V and J are TRBV19 and TRBJ2-3; TRBD2 matches 12 bases. V shed 5 bases, J shed 0 bases, and the junction held 3 bases outside the gene matches. Germline V gene lookup returns CDR1 LNHDA and CDR2 SQIVND (reference sequence). The CDR3 spans 16 residues. CDR3 loop: CASSVGTSGSTDTQYF. For the CDR3, the DNA is TGTGCCAGTAGTGTCGGGACTAGCGGGAGCACAGATACGCAGTATTTT.

The gene calls are TRBV25-1 and TRBJ1-1, with D hard to call. The CDR3 runs 14 residues. Trimming left V 3 bases short and J 5 bases short, with 13 bases between. Germline V gene lookup returns CDR1 MGHDK and CDR2 SYGVNS. CDR3 amino acids: CASSDFGLETEAFF. The CDR3 DNA is TGTGCCAGCAGTGATTTCGGGTTGGAGACTGAAGCTTTCTTT. The variable domain in full, with the rest retrieved from reference TRBV25-1 and TRBJ1-1, is EADIYQTPRYLVIGTGKKITLECSQTMGHDKMYWYQQDPGMELHLIHYSYGVNSTEKGDLSSESTVSRIRTEHFPLTLESARPSHTSQYLCASSDFGLETEAFFGQGTRLTVV.